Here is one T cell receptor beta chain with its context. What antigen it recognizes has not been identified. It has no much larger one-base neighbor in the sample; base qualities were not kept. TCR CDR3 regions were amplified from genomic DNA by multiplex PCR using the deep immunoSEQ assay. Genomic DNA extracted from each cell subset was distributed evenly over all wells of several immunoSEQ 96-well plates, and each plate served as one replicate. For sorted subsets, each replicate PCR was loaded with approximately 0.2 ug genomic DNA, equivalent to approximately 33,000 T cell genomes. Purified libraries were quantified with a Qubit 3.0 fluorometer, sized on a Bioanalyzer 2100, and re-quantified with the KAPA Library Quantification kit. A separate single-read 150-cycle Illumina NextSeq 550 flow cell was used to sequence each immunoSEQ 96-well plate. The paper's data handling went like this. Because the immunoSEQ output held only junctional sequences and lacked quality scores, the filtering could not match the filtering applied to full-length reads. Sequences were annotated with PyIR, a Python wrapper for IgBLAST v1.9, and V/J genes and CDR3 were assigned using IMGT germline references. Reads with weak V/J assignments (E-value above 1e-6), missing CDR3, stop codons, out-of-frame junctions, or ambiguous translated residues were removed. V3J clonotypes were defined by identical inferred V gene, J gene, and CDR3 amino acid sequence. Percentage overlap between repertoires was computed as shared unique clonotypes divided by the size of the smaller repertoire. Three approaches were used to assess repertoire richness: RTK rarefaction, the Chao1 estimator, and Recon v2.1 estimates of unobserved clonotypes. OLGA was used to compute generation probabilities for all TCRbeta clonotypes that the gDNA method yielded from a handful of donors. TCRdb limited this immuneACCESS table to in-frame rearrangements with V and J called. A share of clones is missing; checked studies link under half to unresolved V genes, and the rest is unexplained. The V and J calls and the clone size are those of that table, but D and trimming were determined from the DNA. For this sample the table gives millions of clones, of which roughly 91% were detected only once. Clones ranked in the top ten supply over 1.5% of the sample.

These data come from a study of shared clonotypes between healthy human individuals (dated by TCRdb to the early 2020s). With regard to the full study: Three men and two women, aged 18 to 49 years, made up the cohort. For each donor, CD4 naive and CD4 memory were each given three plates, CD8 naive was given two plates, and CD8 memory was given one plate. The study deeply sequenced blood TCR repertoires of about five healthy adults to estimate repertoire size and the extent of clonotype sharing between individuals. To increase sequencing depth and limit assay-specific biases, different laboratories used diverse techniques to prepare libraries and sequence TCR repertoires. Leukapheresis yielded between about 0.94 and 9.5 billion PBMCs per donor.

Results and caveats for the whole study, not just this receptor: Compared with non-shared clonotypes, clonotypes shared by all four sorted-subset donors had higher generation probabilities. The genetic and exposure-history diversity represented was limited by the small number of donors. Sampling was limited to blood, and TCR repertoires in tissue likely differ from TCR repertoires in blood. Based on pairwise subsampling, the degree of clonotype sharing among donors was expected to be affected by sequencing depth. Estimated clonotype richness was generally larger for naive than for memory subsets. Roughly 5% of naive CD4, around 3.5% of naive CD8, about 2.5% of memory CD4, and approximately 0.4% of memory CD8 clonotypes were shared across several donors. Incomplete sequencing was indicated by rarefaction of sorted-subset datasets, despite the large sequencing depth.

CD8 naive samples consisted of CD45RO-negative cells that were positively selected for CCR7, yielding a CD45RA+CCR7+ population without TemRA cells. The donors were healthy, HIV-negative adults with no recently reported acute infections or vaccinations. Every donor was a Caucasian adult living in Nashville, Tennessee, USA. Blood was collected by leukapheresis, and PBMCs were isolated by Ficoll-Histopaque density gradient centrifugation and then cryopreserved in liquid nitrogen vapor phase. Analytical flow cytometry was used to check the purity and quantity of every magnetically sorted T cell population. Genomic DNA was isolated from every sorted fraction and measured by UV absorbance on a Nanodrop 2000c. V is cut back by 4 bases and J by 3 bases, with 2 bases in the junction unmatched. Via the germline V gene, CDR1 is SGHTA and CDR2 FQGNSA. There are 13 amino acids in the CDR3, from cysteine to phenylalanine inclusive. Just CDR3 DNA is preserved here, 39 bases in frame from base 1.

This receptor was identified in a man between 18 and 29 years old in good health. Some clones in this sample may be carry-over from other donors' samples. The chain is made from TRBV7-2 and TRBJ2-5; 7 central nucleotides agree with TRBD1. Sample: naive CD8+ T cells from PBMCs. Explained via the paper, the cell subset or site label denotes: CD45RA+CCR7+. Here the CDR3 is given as CASSYRGEETQYF. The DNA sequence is TGTGCCAGCAGCTACAGGGGTGAAGAGACCCAGTACTTC.